The 5 T cell receptor beta chains in this list originate from one sample, sequenced in a study of shared clonotypes between healthy human individuals. Produced via immunoSEQ multiplex PCR; TCRdb's table is partial and in-frame only. The sample shows over 2 million clones, about 95% of them seen only once. It was CD45RO-negative cells, positively selected for CCR7, that made up naive CD8 cells, with terminally differentiated effector memory CD45RA+ cells excluded. Sequencing was carried out using naive CD8+ T cells sorted from blood. The receptor source for this set is a man aged 18 to 30 in good health.

This clone was observed a few times. J is TRBJ1-2 and V is TRBV7-8; TRBD1 might be the D (5 bases). CDR3 length: 14 residues. The V gene's germline CDR1 is SGHVS and CDR2 FQNEAQ. V lost 2 bases, J lost 8 bases, and 15 bases lay in between. In nucleotides, the CDR3 is TGTGCCAGCAGCTTATCGGGAGGGGCGCGAGGCTACACCTTC. Protein product: CASSLSGGARGYTF.

This rearrangement joins TRBV12-5 to TRBJ2-2; D is undetermined. In germline, CDR1 is LGHNT, CDR2 FRNRAP. V was clipped by 4 bases and J by 4 bases, with 10 bases between them. CDR3 length: 14 residues. The CDR3 spells CASGWGSRTGELFF. The CDR3 DNA follows: TGTGCTAGTGGTTGGGGTTCACGCACCGGGGAGCTGTTTTTT. The variable domain in full, completed from reference TRBV12-5 and TRBJ2-2, reads DARVTQTPRHKVTEMGQEVTMRCQPILGHNTVFWYRQTMMQGLELLAYFRNRAPLDDSGMPKDRFSAEMPDATLATLKIQPSEPRDSAVYFCASGWGSRTGELFFGEGSRLTVL.

In the case of this clone: Other DNA sequences in the same sample also yield this CDR3. The chain links TRBV27 to TRBJ2-7; D is uncertain. The CDR3 is 14 residues long. CDR1 and CDR2 (germline): MNHEY, SMNVEV (reference sequence). The V end was cut by 4 bases, the J end by 1 base, with 11 bases between. The CDR3 nucleotides are TGTGCCAGCAGTTCAACTTCCGGGTCCTACGAGCAGTACTTC. Its translation is CASSSTSGSYEQYF.

This chain links TRBV5-1 with TRBJ2-7, with 9 bases aligning to TRBD1. The CDR3 sequence is 14 residues long. Germline assignment: CDR1 SGHRS and CDR2 YFSETQ. Trimming removed 4 bases from V and 0 bases from J; junction bases left unmatched: 2. The CDR3 DNA follows: TGCGCCAGCAGCCCACAGGGGGCCTCCTACGAGCAGTACTTC. It is translated as CASSPQGASYEQYF.

The chain is built from TRBV29-1 and TRBJ2-7, with 8 bases fitting TRBD1. With 7 bases clipped from V and 3 bases from J, the junction kept 8 bases outside the gene matches. Per germline, CDR1 SQVTM and CDR2 ANQGSEA. The CDR3 is 13 amino acids. As DNA, the CDR3 is TGCAGCGCCTACGACAGGGGAGGCTACGAGCAGTACTTC. It translates to CSAYDRGGYEQYF.